This T cell receptor beta chain was sequenced in a study of blood T cells in healthy people across ages. The germline V gene has CDR1 KGHSH and CDR2 LQKENI. With V trimmed by 0 bases and J by 7 bases, 14 bases remained unmatched. The CDR3 runs to 17 residues. Ranging in age from about 6 to 100, the donors were healthy Caucasian individuals from Russia. Then a second PCR, running about 7 to 11 cycles, was carried out with a sample-barcoded 5' primer and a J-beta primer mix. Using its own MiXCR run on the 5' RACE reads, TCRdb lists one record per CDR3 protein. The sample holds fewer than 900,000 distinct CDR3 sequences, about 40% seen once.

The receptor was derived from a woman aged 60 to 75 in good health. Sequenced material: blood. The chain is built from TRBV18 and TRBJ2-7, with 8 bases aligning to TRBD2. In DNA form, the CDR3 reads TGTGCCAGCTCACCACCGGCTAGCGGGCCAGGGTACAATGAGCAGTACTTC. Residues: CASSPPASGPGYNEQYF.